Following are 29 T cell receptor beta chains from one sample sequenced in a study of blood T cell repertoires in COVID-19. The table came from immunoSEQ multiplex PCR; TCRdb's copy has only in-frame clones and leaves some out. The sample shows 95,000 to 100,000 clones, over 80% of them seen only once. Sample: peripheral blood. The source of these receptors is a man aged 50 to 60 with acute or convalescent COVID-19.

This chain uses TRBV27 with TRBJ2-7; D perhaps matches TRBD2 (6 bases). The CDR3 contains 15 residues. Per germline, CDR1 MNHEY and CDR2 SMNVEV (reference sequence). Trimming shortened V by 7 bases and J by 0 bases, and 16 bases separated the two germline ends. CDR3 amino acids: CASKTSQGGSYEQYF. The CDR3 DNA sequence: TGTGCCAGCAAGACCTCTCAGGGAGGCTCCTACGAGCAGTACTTC.

This clone appeared a few times. The rearrangement uses TRBV28 and TRBJ1-1; no clear D. From germline, CDR1 is MDHEN and CDR2 SYDVKM. V was cut by 3 bases and J by 0 bases, with 11 bases left in between. The CDR3 extends over 15 amino acids. The CDR3 region is CASSLSSGVNTEAFF. CDR3 in DNA: TGTGCCAGCAGTTTGAGTAGCGGGGTGAACACTGAAGCTTTCTTT.

This chain links TRBV6-5 with TRBJ2-2; a weak D match, TRBD2 (5 bases). The CDR3 is made up of 15 amino acids. The germline V gene encodes CDR1 MNHEY and CDR2 SVGAGI. V was trimmed by 2 bases and J by 5 bases, leaving 12 bases between them. CDR3 DNA: TGTGCCAGCAGTTACGAGGGCGTGGTTACCGGGGAGCTGTTTTTT. It encodes CASSYEGVVTGELFF.

The V call is TRBV7-6, the J call TRBJ2-2; 11 positions agree with TRBD2. V dropped 4 bases and J dropped 4; count of bases not matched to a gene: 8. This CDR3 has 17 amino acids. Germline-derived CDR1 and CDR2 are SGHVS and FNYEAQ. The CDR3 reads CASSSPSGGSSTGELFF. CDR3 sequence (DNA): TGTGCCAGCAGCTCCCCTAGCGGGGGGTCCTCCACCGGGGAGCTGTTTTTT.

The J gene is TRBJ1-4, the V gene TRBV2; D gene ambiguous. Looked up from germline, CDR1 is SNHLY and CDR2 is FYNNEI. The CDR3 totals 17 residues. V was pared by 7 bases and J by 1 base, with 19 bases between. CDR3 protein: CASTSGSLTITNEKLFF. Written as DNA, the CDR3 is TGTGCCAGCACCTCCGGGTCCCTCACAATAACTAATGAAAAACTGTTTTTT.

A note on this clone: Other DNA sequences in the sample encode the same CDR3. The CDR3 sequence is CASSSGTGLMNTEAFF. Here the CDR3 DNA reads TGTGCCAGCAGCTCGGGGACAGGACTCATGAACACTGAAGCTTTCTTT. The V and J genes are TRBV5-4 and TRBJ1-1, with 8 bases matching TRBD1. The V and J ends lost 3 bases and 0 bases, in that order; junction bases with no gene match: 7. CDR3 length: 16 amino acids. Per germline, CDR1 SGHNT and CDR2 YYREEE (reference sequence).

V usage is TRBV2 and J usage is TRBJ1-1; D unresolved. The CDR3 extends over 15 amino acids. Deletions cut 7 bases from V and 4 bases from J, with 19 bases between. Germline lookup yields CDR1 SNHLY and CDR2 FYNNEI. CDR3 sequence: CASIRSRRAGTEAFF. CDR3 nucleotide sequence: TGTGCCAGCATACGATCCAGGCGGGCGGGCACTGAAGCTTTCTTT.

The chain combines TRBV5-8 with TRBJ1-5, with D possibly being TRBD1 (5 bases). Germline V gene lookup returns CDR1 SGHTS and CDR2 YDEGEE. The CDR3 totals 15 residues. The V end lost 0 bases, the J end lost 6 bases, and 13 bases lay between the germline ends. The CDR3 nucleotides read TGTGCCAGCAGCTTGGGGTTGAGGGGAGGTCAGCCCCAGCATTTT. Encoded protein: CASSLGLRGGQPQHF.

This clone is a singleton in its sample. Sequence at one end of the junction differs from germline and may be a read error. Written as DNA, the CDR3 is TGTGCCAGCAGTCCCACCGCTGGGACCCCTCTTACGGGAGCCGGGGAGCTATTTTTT. This sequence encodes CASSPTAGTPLTGAGELFF. The genes are TRBV6-4 and TRBJ2-2, with D perhaps TRBD2 (6 bases). The length of the CDR3 is 19 residues. The V gene's germline CDR1 is MRHNA and CDR2 SNTAGT.

For the CDR3, the DNA is TGTGCCAGCAGCTTAGCGCAGGGTCTGGGTGGCTACACCTTC. This gives the protein CASSLAQGLGGYTF. The rearrangement uses TRBV7-2 and TRBJ1-2; a possible D gene is TRBD1 (5 bases). Trimming left V 0 bases short and J 7 bases short, with 12 bases between. The CDR3 spans 14 residues. Germline CDR1 SGHTA, CDR2 FQGNSA.

CDR3 amino acids: CASSRSGDYNEQFF. The DNA of the CDR3 is TGTGCCAGCTCAAGGTCAGGGGACTACAATGAGCAGTTCTTC. The chain employs TRBV27 and TRBJ2-1; possibly TRBD1 for D (6 bases). Trimming took off 8 bases at V and 3 bases at J, with 14 bases between the two ends. The CDR3 extends over 14 amino acids. The germline V gene encodes CDR1 MNHEY and CDR2 SMNVEV (reference sequence).

This chain links TRBV5-6 with TRBJ1-4; 9 nucleotides match TRBD1. With V trimmed by 2 bases and J by 5 bases, 1 base remained unmatched. This CDR3 has 14 residues. Germline V gene lookup returns CDR1 SGHDT and CDR2 YYEEEE. CDR3 bases: TGTGCCAGCAGCTTTGGGACAGGGAATGAAAAACTGTTTTTT. Protein: CASSFGTGNEKLFF. The complete variable domain, with remaining parts taken from reference TRBV5-6 and TRBJ1-4, reads DAGVTQSPTHLIKTRGQQVTLRCSPKSGHDTVSWYQQALGQGPQFIFQYYEEEERQRGNFPDRFSGHQFPNYSSELNVNALLLGDSALYLCASSFGTGNEKLFFGSGTQLSVL.

This clone appeared once. The rearrangement joins TRBV2 to TRBJ1-6; a weak D match, TRBD1 (6 bases). The V end lost 3 bases, the J end lost 7 bases, and 13 bases lay between the germline ends. Germline loops: CDR1 SNHLY, CDR2 FYNNEI. This CDR3 is built from 15 residues. CDR3 in DNA: TGTGCCAGCAGTGATCGGACAGCACTGAATTCACCCCTCCACTTT. Its protein is CASSDRTALNSPLHF.

This clone was found once. The chain uses TRBV5-6 and TRBJ2-2; D unresolved. V was clipped by 0 bases and J by 5 bases, with 8 bases between them. Germline V CDR1 and CDR2: SGHDT, YYEEEE. The CDR3 sequence is 14 residues long. CDR3 amino acids: CASSLAQMTGELFF. CDR3 bases: TGTGCCAGCAGCTTGGCCCAGATGACCGGGGAGCTGTTTTTT.

This clone has only one observation. The genes are TRBV12-3 or TRBV12-4 and TRBJ1-6; TRBD1 is a possible D gene (5 bases). This CDR3 spans 12 amino acids. Deletions cut 7 bases from V and 14 bases from J, with 15 bases between. The CDR3 sequence is CASTPFGGSLHF. The DNA for the CDR3 is TGTGCCAGCACTCCCTTCGGGGGATCCCTCCACTTT.

This rearrangement joins TRBV6-5 to TRBJ2-2; 7 nucleotides match TRBD2. Germline loops: CDR1 MNHEY, CDR2 SVGAGI. This CDR3 comprises 12 residues. With 11 bases clipped from V and 4 bases from J, the junction kept 4 bases outside the gene matches. The DNA of the CDR3 is TGTGCCTCGGGCGGGGGCACCGGGGAGCTGTTTTTT. This sequence encodes CASGGGTGELFF.

The chain couples TRBV4-1 to TRBJ1-6; D might be TRBD1 (5 bases). Germline assignment: CDR1 MGHRA and CDR2 YSYEKL. V was shortened by 4 bases and J by 10 bases, with 20 bases between the two germline ends. The CDR3 covers 16 residues. The CDR3 region is CASSREIRDFGSPLHF. The CDR3 bases are TGCGCCAGCAGCCGCGAGATCCGGGACTTTGGGTCACCCCTCCACTTT.

The V and J genes are TRBV27 and TRBJ2-2, with TRBD2 matching over 12 bases. In germline, CDR1 is MNHEY, CDR2 SMNVEV (reference sequence). This CDR3 is built from 14 residues. With 9 bases clipped from V and 5 bases from J, the junction kept 4 bases outside the gene matches. The CDR3: CASTGTSGTGELFF. The CDR3 DNA reads as TGTGCCAGTACCGGGACTAGCGGGACCGGGGAGCTGTTTTTT.

The gene calls are TRBV19 and TRBJ1-6, with TRBD1 identical over 11 bases. The length of the CDR3 is 15 residues. The germline CDR1 and CDR2 sequences are LNHDA and SQIVND (reference sequence). J was trimmed by 7 bases and V by 3 bases; bases with no gene match: 2. This CDR3 reads CASSMGQGGNSPLHF. DNA of the CDR3: TGTGCCAGTAGTATGGGACAGGGGGGAAATTCACCCCTCCACTTT.

The chain is built from TRBV9 and TRBJ2-1; TRBD2 is a possible D gene (6 bases). V was pared by 0 bases and J by 0 bases, with 10 bases between. This CDR3 spans 16 amino acids. The V gene's germline CDR1 is SGDLS and CDR2 YYNGEE. The CDR3 sequence is CASSVAAGSSYNEQFF. CDR3 DNA: TGTGCCAGCAGCGTAGCGGCGGGAAGCTCCTACAATGAGCAGTTCTTC.

This clone was detected once. This chain joins TRBV27 and TRBJ2-2, with 7 bases identical to TRBD1. The CDR3 runs to 16 residues. The ends lost 5 bases at V and 7 bases at J; junction bases unmatched: 13. Germline V gene data show CDR1 as MNHEY and CDR2 as SMNVEV (reference sequence). The CDR3 region has the DNA TGTGCCAGCAGTCTCACCACGACAGGGAGCTACGGGGAGCTGTTTTTT. It specifies CASSLTTTGSYGELFF.

The rearrangement joins TRBV7-5 to TRBJ2-1; the DNA was not used to check the table's D call, TRBD2. TRBV7-5 represents a pseudogene. The CDR3 runs 16 residues. DNA for the CDR3: TGTGTCAGAAGCTTCGGGGGGGCTTCATCCTACAATGAGCAGTTCTTC. It yields the protein CVRSFGGASSYNEQFF.

The chain uses TRBV9 and TRBJ2-3; 10 bases align to TRBD2. Trimming cost V 4 bases and J 3 bases; bases outside gene matches: 11. Germline V gene data show CDR1 as SGDLS and CDR2 as YYNGEE. CDR3 length: 17 amino acids. CDR3 loop: CASSPDGLAGATDTQYF. The CDR3 nucleotides read TGTGCCAGCAGCCCCGACGGCCTAGCGGGGGCTACAGATACGCAGTATTTT.

The chain joins TRBV2 to TRBJ2-1; 7 nucleotides line up with TRBD2. Germline assignment: CDR1 SNHLY and CDR2 FYNNEI. J lost 8 bases, V lost 8 bases, and 9 bases had no gene match. This CDR3 comprises 13 residues. This CDR3 reads CASWGLRGDEQFF. Here the CDR3 DNA reads TGTGCCAGCTGGGGCCTCCGGGGGGATGAGCAGTTCTTC.

The table lists this clone with a count of one. This sequence joins TRBV19 and TRBJ1-2, with D unresolved. The V gene lost 3 bases and the J gene lost 7 bases, with 15 bases spanning the gap. This CDR3 contains 14 residues. Germline CDR1 reads LNHDA; CDR2 reads SQIVND (reference sequence). The CDR3 nucleotides are TGTGCCAGTAGTATTGTGAAGGGAGGTGGTGGCTACACCTTC. Protein product: CASSIVKGGGGYTF. Looking up the rest from reference TRBV19 and TRBJ1-2 gives the full variable domain: DGGITQSPKYLFRKEGQNVTLSCEQNLNHDAMYWYRQDPGQGLRLIYYSQIVNDFQKGDIAEGYSVSREKKESFPLTVTSAQKNPTAFYLCASSIVKGGGGYTFGSGTRLTVV.

The rearrangement joins TRBV5-1 to TRBJ2-2; tentative D call: TRBD1 (6 bases). The CDR3 covers 17 residues. Germline CDR1 SGHRS, CDR2 YFSETQ. Between the trimmed V and J ends, which lost 4 bases and 1 base, there was a span of 17 bases. The CDR3 spells CASSRELGQLNTGELFF. The CDR3 DNA sequence: TGCGCCAGCAGCCGTGAACTCGGACAGCTGAACACCGGGGAGCTGTTTTTT. The whole variable domain, remainder taken from reference TRBV5-1 and TRBJ2-2, is KAGVTQTPRYLIKTRGQQVTLSCSPISGHRSVSWYQQTPGQGLQFLFEYFSETQRNKGNFPGRFSGRQFSNSRSEMNVSTLELGDSALYLCASSRELGQLNTGELFFGEGSRLTVL.

V and J are TRBV18 and TRBJ2-7; D gene unclear. Per germline, CDR1 KGHSH and CDR2 LQKENI. Trimming pared 3 bases from V and 7 bases from J, leaving 16 bases between. The CDR3 runs 14 residues. The CDR3 loop reads CASSPGTEVGEQYF. Written as DNA, the CDR3 is TGTGCCAGCTCACCGGGCACCGAAGTTGGTGAGCAGTACTTC.

This chain uses TRBV12-5 with TRBJ2-1; TRBD1 agrees at 7 bases. After removal of 7 bases from V and 0 bases from J, the junction contained 15 bases not matched to a gene. Germline CDR1 is LGHNT and CDR2 is FRNRAP. The CDR3 is made up of 18 amino acids. This CDR3 reads CASDSMTGTESSYNEQFF. In nucleotides, the CDR3 is TGTGCTAGTGATTCGATGACCGGGACAGAGAGCTCCTACAATGAGCAGTTCTTC.

This chain connects TRBV21-1 to TRBJ1-6; no check of the table's D call, TRBD1, against the DNA was made. TRBV21-1 is a pseudogene segment. This CDR3 contains 15 residues. The DNA of the CDR3 is TGTGCCAGCAGCACGCGGACAGCAGGGGATTCACCCCTCCACTTT. This translates into CASSTRTAGDSPLHF.